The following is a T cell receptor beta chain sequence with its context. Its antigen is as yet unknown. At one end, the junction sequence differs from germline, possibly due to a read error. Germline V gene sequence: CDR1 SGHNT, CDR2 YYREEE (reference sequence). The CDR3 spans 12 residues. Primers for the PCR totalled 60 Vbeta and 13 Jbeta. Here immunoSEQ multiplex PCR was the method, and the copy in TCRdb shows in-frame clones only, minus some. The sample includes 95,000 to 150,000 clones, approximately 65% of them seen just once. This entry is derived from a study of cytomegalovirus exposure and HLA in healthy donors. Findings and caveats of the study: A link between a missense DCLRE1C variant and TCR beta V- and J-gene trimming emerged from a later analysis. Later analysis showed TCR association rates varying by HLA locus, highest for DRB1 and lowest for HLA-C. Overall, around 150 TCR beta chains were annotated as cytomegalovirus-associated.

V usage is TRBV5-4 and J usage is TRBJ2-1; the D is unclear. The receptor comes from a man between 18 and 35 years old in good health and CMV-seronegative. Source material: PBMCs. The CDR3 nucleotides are TGTGCCAGCAACTCAATGCGCTCCCATCTGGTCTTC. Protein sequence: CASNSMRSHLVF.